These 2 T cell receptor beta chains originate from one sample sequenced in a study of identical twins. TCRdb reanalysed the 5' RACE reads using MiXCR and keeps one entry per CDR3 protein. The sample includes 200,000 to 300,000 distinct CDR3 sequences, approximately 7.3% of them seen just once. The sample was also linked to a second study, of yellow fever vaccine responses in identical twins.

What was sequenced was CD8+ T cells sorted from blood. The receptors stem from a woman aged 18-30 years in good health.

This clonotype was counted at least ten times. V is TRBV28 and J is TRBJ2-1; 11 bases match TRBD2. Germline V gives CDR1 MDHEN, CDR2 SYDVKM. CDR3 length equals 17 residues. With 5 bases clipped from V and 2 bases from J, the junction kept 8 bases outside the gene matches. The CDR3 here is CASSETSSGGPYNEQFF. CDR3 DNA sequence: TGTGCCAGCAGTGAAACATCTAGCGGGGGGCCCTACAATGAGCAGTTCTTC.

This clonotype was seen more than once but under ten times. The chain has TRBV7-6 and TRBJ2-7; D is tentatively TRBD1 or TRBD2 (5 bases each). The CDR3 sequence is 13 residues long. From germline, CDR1 is SGHVS and CDR2 FNYEAQ. CDR3 bases: TGTGCCAGCAGCTTAGGGGGGTTTTACGGTTTCGACGTC. Amino acids: CASSLGGFYGFDV.